These 26 T cell receptor beta chains originate from one sample sequenced in a study of blood T cell repertoires in COVID-19. Sequencing used immunoSEQ multiplex PCR; TCRdb keeps in-frame clones, though not all of them. Of roughly 330,000 clones detected, 85% to 90% appear once; the ten largest clones hold 8% to 13%. Source material: PBMCs or T cells enriched from blood (not recorded which). The source of these receptors is a woman aged 18 to 35 who had recovered from COVID-19.

This clone occurred once. The rearrangement links TRBV5-8 to TRBJ2-5, with TRBD1 matching 9 bases. Losses at the gene ends were 4 bases for V and 5 bases for J; bases not matched to a gene: 9. CDR1 and CDR2 (germline): SGHTS, YDEGEE. The CDR3 extends over 15 amino acids. The CDR3 DNA follows: TGTGCCAGCAGCCCTGGCGACAGGGGGACGGAGACCCAGTACTTC. As protein: CASSPGDRGTETQYF.

The V and J genes are TRBV30 and TRBJ2-1; TRBD2 aligns across 10 bases. Germline V gene lookup returns CDR1 GTSNPN and CDR2 SVGIG (reference sequence). The CDR3 has 15 residues. V was pared by 0 bases and J by 9 bases, with 8 bases of the junction left unmatched. Here the CDR3 DNA reads TGTGCCTGGAGTGTTCCTCCTAGCGGGAGTGTTGAGCAGTTCTTC. Protein product: CAWSVPPSGSVEQFF.

The rearrangement joins TRBV30 to TRBJ1-5; the D is unclear. CDR3 length equals 12 residues. Trimming took 1 base from V and 4 from J, leaving 5 bases between them. Germline V gives CDR1 GTSNPN, CDR2 SVGIG (reference sequence). The CDR3 loop reads CAWSGANQPQHF. The CDR3 DNA sequence: TGTGCCTGGAGTGGGGCGAATCAGCCCCAGCATTTT.

V gene TRBV24-1 combines with J gene TRBJ1-2; 7 nucleotides agree with TRBD1. Trimming cost V 5 bases and J 2 bases; bases outside gene matches: 7. The CDR3 is 15 residues long. In germline, CDR1 is KGHDR, CDR2 SFDVKD. As DNA, the CDR3 is TGTGCCACCAGTGCAGGGGGACTTGCCAACTATGGCTACACCTTC. Translating it yields CATSAGGLANYGYTF.

This clone occurred once. The genes are TRBV5-1 and TRBJ2-5, with 14 bases identical to TRBD2. Germline CDR1 reads SGHRS; CDR2 reads YFSETQ. This CDR3 comprises 14 residues. V was clipped by 3 bases and J by 5 bases; unmatched bases: 0. The CDR3 reads CASSWTSGGETQYF. CDR3 nucleotide sequence: TGCGCCAGCAGCTGGACTAGCGGGGGGGAGACCCAGTACTTC.

This clone has just a few counts. The DNA of the CDR3 is TGTGCCAGCAGCCCCGACAATGAGCAGTTCTTC. Translating gives CASSPDNEQFF. The chain employs TRBV7-9 and TRBJ2-1; no firm D call. The V gene lost 5 bases and the J gene lost 5 bases, with 4 bases spanning the gap. This CDR3 has 11 residues. Germline CDR1 is SEHNR and CDR2 is FQNEAQ (reference sequence). The variable domain in full, with the rest retrieved from reference TRBV7-9 and TRBJ2-1, is DTGVSQNPRHKITKRGQNVTFRCDPISEHNRLYWYRQTLGQGPEFLTYFQNEAQLEKSRLLSDRFSAERPKGSFSTLEIQRTEQGDSAMYLCASSPDNEQFFGPGTRLTVL.

The chain uses TRBV28 and TRBJ2-3; tentatively, D is TRBD2 (6 bases). V was clipped by 3 bases and J by 4 bases, with 14 bases between them. This CDR3 has 15 amino acids. The germline CDR1 and CDR2 sequences are MDHEN and SYDVKM. DNA for the CDR3: TGTGCCAGCAGTTTCCCTTACGGGAGAGCAGATACGCAGTATTTT. Translation: CASSFPYGRADTQYF.

J is TRBJ1-1 and V is TRBV6-5; 7 nucleotides align to TRBD1. Germline-derived CDR1 and CDR2 are MNHEY and SVGAGI. With V trimmed by 7 bases and J by 7 bases, 12 bases remained unmatched. CDR3 length equals 14 residues. The CDR3 DNA reads as TGTGCCAGCAAGGGTAGGGCAGGGGGATTTGAAGCTTTCTTT. Its translation: CASKGRAGGFEAFF.

CDR3 sequence (DNA): TGTGCCTGGGGGCGACAGGGGCAGGAGTCACCCCTCCACTTT. Translation: CAWGRQGQESPLHF. The V gene is TRBV30, the J gene TRBJ1-6; 8 bases agree with TRBD1. J gave up 10 bases and V 5 bases, and 10 bases lay outside the gene matches. The CDR3 is 14 amino acids. Per germline, CDR1 GTSNPN and CDR2 SVGIG (reference sequence).

The CDR3, as DNA: TGTGCCACCAGGACAGGGGGTAATGAAAAACTGTTTTTT. Amino acid sequence: CATRTGGNEKLFF. The chain employs TRBV19 and TRBJ1-4; 10 positions agree with TRBD1. The CDR3 runs to 13 residues. With V trimmed by 10 bases and J by 4 bases, 3 bases remained unmatched. Germline V gene lookup returns CDR1 LNHDA and CDR2 SQIVND (reference sequence).

The V gene is TRBV7-9, the J gene TRBJ1-2, with 7 positions matching TRBD1. The CDR3 has 14 residues. With 1 base clipped from V and 5 bases from J, the junction kept 4 bases outside the gene matches. CDR1 and CDR2 from the germline V gene are SEHNR and FQNEAQ (reference sequence). CDR3 protein: CASSLGDSGYGYTF. In DNA, the CDR3 is TGTGCCAGCAGCTTAGGGGACAGCGGGTATGGCTACACCTTC. The variable domain in full, with the rest retrieved from reference TRBV7-9 and TRBJ1-2, is DTGVSQNPRHKITKRGQNVTFRCDPISEHNRLYWYRQTLGQGPEFLTYFQNEAQLEKSRLLSDRFSAERPKGSFSTLEIQRTEQGDSAMYLCASSLGDSGYGYTFGSGTRLTVV.

The chain combines TRBV5-1 with TRBJ2-5, with TRBD1 identical over 8 bases. V lost 2 bases and J lost 3; bases outside the gene matches: 12. The CDR3 has 17 amino acids. Germline values: CDR1 SGHRS, CDR2 YFSETQ. This chain's CDR3 is CASSFGQGRTVKETQYF. DNA of the CDR3: TGCGCCAGCAGCTTCGGACAGGGTAGGACCGTCAAAGAGACCCAGTACTTC. The full variable domain, with the rest looked up from reference TRBV5-1 and TRBJ2-5, is KAGVTQTPRYLIKTRGQQVTLSCSPISGHRSVSWYQQTPGQGLQFLFEYFSETQRNKGNFPGRFSGRQFSNSRSEMNVSTLELGDSALYLCASSFGQGRTVKETQYFGPGTRLLVL.

The gene calls are TRBV3-1 (or the pseudogene TRBV3-2) and TRBJ1-4; the D is unclear. This CDR3 spans 14 amino acids. Per germline, CDR1 LGHDT and CDR2 YNNKEL (reference sequence). With 0 bases removed from V and 0 bases from J, the gap between germline ends came to 2 bases. The CDR3 loop is CASSQDTTNEKLFF. The CDR3 DNA follows: TGTGCCAGCAGCCAAGATACAACTAATGAAAAACTGTTTTTT.

J is TRBJ1-2 and V is TRBV30, with TRBD1 matching 8 bases. Germline CDR1 is GTSNPN and CDR2 is SVGIG (reference sequence). This CDR3 is built from 14 residues. V dropped 1 base and J dropped 4; count of bases not matched to a gene: 5. The CDR3 DNA sequence: TGTGCCTGGAGTGGCCCCGGGACAGGCTATGGCTACACCTTC. This translates into CAWSGPGTGYGYTF.

V usage is TRBV6-6 and J usage is TRBJ2-7; TRBD1 matches at 8 bases. V was pared by 2 bases and J by 7 bases, with 13 bases of the junction left unmatched. This CDR3 is built from 16 residues. Germline values: CDR1 MNHNY, CDR2 SVGAGI (reference sequence). In nucleotides, the CDR3 is TGTGCCAGCAGTTACGAACTAGGAGGACAGGGTACAGAGCAGTACTTC. It translates to CASSYELGGQGTEQYF.

V is TRBV11-2 and J is TRBJ2-7; 11 positions agree with TRBD2. The CDR3 extends over 15 amino acids. V lost 5 bases to trimming and J lost 2 bases; unmatched junction nucleotides: 5. Per germline, CDR1 SGHAT and CDR2 FQNNGV. In DNA, the CDR3 is TGTGCCAGCAGCAGATCTAGCGGGAGGACCTACGAGCAGTACTTC. Amino acids: CASSRSSGRTYEQYF.

This clone came up a few times. This chain connects TRBV7-8 to TRBJ1-2, with D uncertain. The CDR3 has 14 amino acids. Trimming removed 0 bases at V and 0 bases at J, with 5 bases between. The germline gives CDR1 SGHVS, CDR2 FQNEAQ. The CDR3 DNA reads TGTGCCAGCAGCTTAGCTACAGCTAACTATGGCTACACCTTC. Its translation: CASSLATANYGYTF.

This chain joins TRBV9 and TRBJ2-2; 7 bases are shared with TRBD1. With V trimmed by 7 bases and J by 1 base, 10 bases remained unmatched. CDR1 and CDR2 from the germline V gene are SGDLS and YYNGEE. The CDR3 sequence is 16 residues long. The DNA for the CDR3 is TGTGCCAGCGGAAAAGGGGGCAGGGGGAACACCGGGGAGCTGTTTTTT. It yields the protein CASGKGGRGNTGELFF.

The V call is TRBV5-4, the J call TRBJ1-2, with D possibly TRBD1 on 5 matching bases. This CDR3 spans 14 amino acids. With 0 bases removed from V and 8 bases from J, the gap between germline ends came to 14 bases. CDR1 is SGHNT and CDR2 is YYREEE in the germline V gene (reference sequence). The CDR3 DNA reads as TGTGCCAGCAGCTTGGGGGACTTCGAGGGGGGCTACACCTTC. Protein product: CASSLGDFEGGYTF.

The genes are TRBV7-2 and TRBJ2-5; no firm D call. In germline, CDR1 is SGHTA, CDR2 FQGNSA. Trimming pared 4 bases from V and 5 bases from J, leaving 17 bases between. This CDR3 is 15 amino acids long. The CDR3 loop is CASSSEPRISETQYF. For the CDR3, the DNA is TGTGCCAGCAGCTCCGAGCCGAGGATCTCGGAGACCCAGTACTTC. The full variable domain, in which reference TRBV7-2 and TRBJ2-5 provide the parts outside the CDR3, is GAGVSQSPSNKVTEKGKDVELRCDPISGHTALYWYRQSLGQGLEFLIYFQGNSAPDKSGLPSDRFSAERTGGSVSTLTIQRTQQEDSAVYLCASSSEPRISETQYFGPGTRLLVL.

The rearrangement links TRBV2 to TRBJ1-2; D is uncertain. Germline values: CDR1 SNHLY, CDR2 FYNNEI. Trimming cost V 6 bases and J 8 bases, with 16 bases left between them. This CDR3 is 13 amino acids long. The CDR3 is CASRGLSGRGYTF. The CDR3 region has the DNA TGTGCCAGCAGGGGCCTTTCCGGAAGAGGCTACACCTTC.

The chain combines TRBV7-9 with TRBJ1-2, with D tentatively TRBD1 (5 bases). The CDR3 consists of 15 residues. Germline values: CDR1 SEHNR, CDR2 FQNEAQ (reference sequence). With 1 base removed from V and 3 bases from J, the gap between germline ends came to 12 bases. The CDR3 DNA sequence: TGTGCCAGCAGCTTAGGAAGGGGTCAGGACTATGGCTACACCTTC. It translates to CASSLGRGQDYGYTF.

CDR3 nucleotides: TGTGCCAGCAGCGCCCAAACAGGGGGCTGGGAGACCCAGTACTTC. Amino acid sequence: CASSAQTGGWETQYF. This chain joins TRBV9 and TRBJ2-5; 9 bases fit TRBD1. Unmatched junction bases numbered 8, after V lost 3 bases and J lost 5 bases. Looked up from germline, CDR1 is SGDLS and CDR2 is YYNGEE. The CDR3 covers 15 residues.

The rearrangement joins TRBV11-2 to TRBJ2-1; tentative D call: TRBD1 (6 bases). From germline, CDR1 is SGHAT and CDR2 FQNNGV. The CDR3 runs to 16 residues. V gave up 1 base and J gave up 6 bases, with 16 bases separating them. The CDR3 nucleotides read TGTGCCAGCAGCTTAGTGGCAGGGGCCGCCTCCAATGAGCAGTTCTTC. Amino acids: CASSLVAGAASNEQFF.

This clone was found once. The chain recombines TRBV6-5 with TRBJ2-7; a weak D match, TRBD1 (5 bases). The CDR3 contains 13 residues. V gave up 6 bases and J gave up 3 bases, with 12 bases separating them. Germline CDR1 reads MNHEY; CDR2 reads SVGAGI. CDR3 bases: TGTGCCAGCAGCATACCCCAGGGCTACGAGCAGTACTTC. Residues: CASSIPQGYEQYF.

The rearrangement uses TRBV7-9 and TRBJ2-3; TRBD1 matches 9 bases. In germline, CDR1 is SEHNR, CDR2 FQNEAQ (reference sequence). With V trimmed by 4 bases and J by 2 bases, 4 bases remained unmatched. There are 15 residues in the CDR3. This CDR3 reads CASSWGQGNTDTQYF. CDR3 sequence (DNA): TGTGCCAGCAGCTGGGGACAGGGAAACACAGATACGCAGTATTTT.